This TCR beta chain originates from a study of OX40 agonist ivuxolimab in advanced cancers. Overall study results and limits: CD8+ T cells (on average) carried more expanded clones than CD4+ T cells.

Libraries were prepared by immunoSEQ multiplex PCR; TCRdb keeps only in-frame clonotypes and omits some of them. The repertoire includes tens of thousands of clones, about 94% of them detected once, and 0.4% to 0.5% sits in the top ten. A word on this clone: Its cognate antigen is unknown.

V was shortened by 0 bases and J by 7 bases, with 9 bases between the two germline ends. The CDR3 runs 13 residues. Germline CDR1 and CDR2: MNHEY and SVGAGI. This specimen consisted of CD4+ or CD8+ T cells sorted from blood, obtained in a trial of the OX40 agonist ivuxolimab. This TCR was recovered from an adult with an advanced solid tumor such as melanoma, head and neck, liver or kidney cancer. The rearrangement joins TRBV6-5 to TRBJ2-5; D is undetermined. The CDR3 protein is CASSYSNLGTQYF. DNA of the CDR3: TGTGCCAGCAGTTACTCGAACTTGGGGACCCAGTACTTC.